This TCR beta chain was captured by sequencing in a study of cytomegalovirus exposure and HLA in healthy donors. Repertoires were generated with immunoSEQ multiplex PCR, while TCRdb's copy carries only in-frame clones and drops some. The sample has over 200,000 clones; around 88% are singletons. Broader study findings: The study labeled more than 150 TCR beta chains cytomegalovirus-associated.

Comments on this clone: Its target is unknown.

The TCR comes from a woman aged 18-30 years in good health and CMV-seronegative. Sequencing input: PBMCs.

The CDR3 protein is CASSGTGIYGYTF. The CDR3 nucleotides are TGTGCCAGCAGCGGGACAGGGATCTATGGCTACACCTTC. The chain carries TRBV7-2 and TRBJ1-2; 9 bases align to TRBD1. With V trimmed by 5 bases and J by 4 bases, 2 bases remained unmatched. CDR3 size: 13 residues. Germline CDR1 reads SGHTA; CDR2 reads FQGNSA.